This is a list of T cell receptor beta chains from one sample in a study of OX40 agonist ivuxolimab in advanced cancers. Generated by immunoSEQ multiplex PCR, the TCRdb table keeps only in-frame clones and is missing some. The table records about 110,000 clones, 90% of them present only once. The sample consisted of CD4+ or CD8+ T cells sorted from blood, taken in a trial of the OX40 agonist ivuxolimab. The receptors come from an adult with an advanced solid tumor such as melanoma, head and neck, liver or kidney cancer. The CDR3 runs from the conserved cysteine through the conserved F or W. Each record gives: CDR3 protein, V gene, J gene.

CASTAGNTGELFF	TRBV2	TRBJ2-2
CATQGLGEKLFF	TRBV2	TRBJ1-4
CAISEGVMSGNTIYF	TRBV10-3	TRBJ1-3
CASNPGRTYNEQFF	TRBV27	TRBJ2-1
CASISSGGISGNTIYF	TRBV28	TRBJ1-3
CASSPSGAGSYNEQFF	TRBV4-1	TRBJ2-1
CASSLGQGIDSPLHF	TRBV7-2	TRBJ1-6
CASSQEGRGQAAFF	TRBV4-3	TRBJ1-1
CASSFGQLGNTIYF	TRBV5-8	TRBJ1-3
CASSHPSAQGLYGYTF	TRBV4-3	TRBJ1-2
CASRKSGTVSYEQYF	TRBV6-5	NA
CASRGGLEAFF	TRBV10-1	TRBJ1-1
CASSLLGTPTDTQYF	TRBV28	TRBJ2-3
CASLLQGWDSPLHF	TRBV2	TRBJ1-6
CASSLEAARTYEQYF	TRBV11-1	TRBJ2-7
CAISEGTLHNYGYTF	TRBV10-3	TRBJ1-2
CAISWTLNTEAFF	TRBV10-3	TRBJ1-1
CASSPGPNTEAFF	TRBV19	TRBJ1-1
CATSRMTGTGELFF	TRBV15	TRBJ2-2
CASSLQGGYTF	TRBV5-6	TRBJ1-2
CASSSSQGADNYGYTF	TRBV6-6	TRBJ1-2
CASSFFPGETGELFF	TRBV5-6	TRBJ2-2
CASSQGGSDTQYF	TRBV9	TRBJ2-3
CASSLIGDGYTF	TRBV7-2	TRBJ1-2
CASSFVGHLIYEQYF	TRBV5-4	TRBJ2-7
CASSAGGPFTAGELFF	TRBV5-4	TRBJ2-2
CASSIGWVGETQYF	TRBV19	TRBJ2-5
CATSRDLMRGSTDTQYF	TRBV15	TRBJ2-3
CASSLVQLTEAFF	TRBV5-8	TRBJ1-1
CASSMGGLFTDTQYF	TRBV19	TRBJ2-3
CAWSGDIYNEQFF	TRBV30	TRBJ2-1
CASSSQGSETQYF	TRBV5-6	TRBJ2-5
CASSSYRGETQYF	TRBV7-6	TRBJ2-5
CASSVGQLNTEAFF	TRBV9	TRBJ1-1
CASTQGGAGQPQHF	TRBV2	TRBJ1-5
CASSSDREVYGYTF	TRBV7-9	TRBJ1-2
CASSPGLAGGTDTQYF	TRBV7-2	TRBJ2-3
CATAAETQYF	TRBV2	TRBJ2-5
CASMRSGFDSPLHF	TRBV6-5	TRBJ1-6
CASSLGKDSRAYEQYF	TRBV7-2	TRBJ2-7
CATAPSVQETQYF	TRBV2	TRBJ2-5
CASSRTGSTGVGGYTF	TRBV4-2	TRBJ1-2
CASSFITGGPVF	TRBV11-3	TRBJ2-1
CASFRDRSSSGNTIYF	TRBV18	TRBJ1-3
CASRPGQGNSPLHF	TRBV11-2	TRBJ1-6
CEPGRGEQYF	TRBV27	TRBJ2-7
CASSSLSGGADTQYF	TRBV7-9	TRBJ2-3
CASTEETYNSPLHF	TRBV28	TRBJ1-6
CASNRVAGNTIYF	TRBV28	TRBJ1-3
CASSYPPGGTDTQYF	TRBV7-2	TRBJ2-3
CASRLTGVVQNIQYF	TRBV6-5	TRBJ2-4
CASSIRTGEQYF	TRBV6-5	TRBJ2-7